This TCR beta chain originates from a study of T cells after yellow fever vaccination. Whole-study findings and limits: Boosting was followed by the reappearance of most primary-vaccination clones (roughly 95% CD4, roughly 90% CD8).

This clonotype has at least ten counts. Its antigen is currently unknown. Synthesis of TCR cDNA relied on 5'RACE template switching, which attached a universal primer site and UMIs. Each CDR3 protein gets one entry after TCRdb re-called the 5' RACE reads with MiXCR. This repertoire shows some 110,000 distinct CDR3 sequences, approximately 7% found once; its top ten account for 2.5%. Between the trimmed V and J ends, which lost 0 bases and 4 bases, there was a span of 10 bases. This CDR3 contains 14 residues. Germline V gene sequence: CDR1 SGHRS, CDR2 YFSETQ. V gene TRBV5-1 combines with J gene TRBJ2-5, with a tentative D call TRBD1 (5 bases). Sequenced material: CD4+ T cells sorted from PBMCs, taken 9 to 11 days after the first yellow fever vaccination. The TCR originated in a man in his late teens or twenties who received the YFV17D yellow fever vaccine. The CDR3 sequence is CASSLGGQGETQYF. CDR3 nucleotides: TGCGCCAGCAGCTTGGGCGGACAAGGAGAGACCCAGTACTTC. The full variable domain, completed using reference TRBV5-1 and TRBJ2-5, is KAGVTQTPRYLIKTRGQQVTLSCSPISGHRSVSWYQQTPGQGLQFLFEYFSETQRNKGNFPGRFSGRQFSNSRSEMNVSTLELGDSALYLCASSLGGQGETQYFGPGTRLLVL.